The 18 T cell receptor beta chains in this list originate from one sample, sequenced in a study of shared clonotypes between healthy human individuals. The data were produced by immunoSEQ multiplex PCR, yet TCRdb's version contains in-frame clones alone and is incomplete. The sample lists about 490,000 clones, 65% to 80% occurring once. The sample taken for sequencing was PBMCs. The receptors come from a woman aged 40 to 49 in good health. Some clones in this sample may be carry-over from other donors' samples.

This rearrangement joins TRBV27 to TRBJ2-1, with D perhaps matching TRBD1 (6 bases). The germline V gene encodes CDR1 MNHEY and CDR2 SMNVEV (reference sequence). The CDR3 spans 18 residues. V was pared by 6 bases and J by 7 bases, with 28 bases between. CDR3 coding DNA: TGTGCCAGCAGCAATCCTTGGCCCAGGGGCAGGAGTCGGAATGAGCAGTTCTTC. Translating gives CASSNPWPRGRSRNEQFF.

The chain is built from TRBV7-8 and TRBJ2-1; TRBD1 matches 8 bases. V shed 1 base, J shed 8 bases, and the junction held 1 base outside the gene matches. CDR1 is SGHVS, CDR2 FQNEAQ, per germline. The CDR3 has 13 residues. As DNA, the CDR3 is TGTGCCAGCAGCTTAGACAGGGGGGATGAGCAGTTCTTC. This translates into CASSLDRGDEQFF. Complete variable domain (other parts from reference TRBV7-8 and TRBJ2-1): GAGVSQSPRYKVAKRGQDVALRCDPISGHVSLFWYQQALGQGPEFLTYFQNEAQLDKSGLPSDRFFAERPEGSVSTLKIQRTQQEDSAVYLCASSLDRGDEQFFGPGTRLTVL.

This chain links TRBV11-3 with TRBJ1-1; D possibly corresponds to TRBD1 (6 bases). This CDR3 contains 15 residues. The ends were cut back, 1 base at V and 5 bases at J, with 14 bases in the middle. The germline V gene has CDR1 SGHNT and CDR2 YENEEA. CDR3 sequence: CASSLASRGWTEAFF. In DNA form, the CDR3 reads TGTGCCAGCAGCTTAGCTTCCAGGGGTTGGACTGAAGCTTTCTTT.

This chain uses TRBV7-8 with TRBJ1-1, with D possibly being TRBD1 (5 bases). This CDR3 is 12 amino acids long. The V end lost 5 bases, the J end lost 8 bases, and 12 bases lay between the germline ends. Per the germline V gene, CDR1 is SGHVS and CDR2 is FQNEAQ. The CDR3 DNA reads TGTGCCAGCAGCCTGACAGCCTACGAAGCTTTCTTT. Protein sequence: CASSLTAYEAFF.

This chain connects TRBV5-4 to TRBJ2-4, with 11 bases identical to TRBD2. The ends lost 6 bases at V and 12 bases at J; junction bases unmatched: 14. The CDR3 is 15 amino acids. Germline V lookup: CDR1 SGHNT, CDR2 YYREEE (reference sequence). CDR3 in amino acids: CASTPGGTSGVTQYF. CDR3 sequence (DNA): TGTGCCAGCACCCCGGGTGGGACTAGCGGAGTGACTCAGTACTTC.

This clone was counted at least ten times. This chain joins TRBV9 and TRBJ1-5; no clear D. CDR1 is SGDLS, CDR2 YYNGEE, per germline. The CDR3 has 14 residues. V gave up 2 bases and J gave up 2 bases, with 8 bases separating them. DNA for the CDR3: TGTGCCAGCAGCGTCTGGGGTGGCAATCAGCCCCAGCATTTT. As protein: CASSVWGGNQPQHF.

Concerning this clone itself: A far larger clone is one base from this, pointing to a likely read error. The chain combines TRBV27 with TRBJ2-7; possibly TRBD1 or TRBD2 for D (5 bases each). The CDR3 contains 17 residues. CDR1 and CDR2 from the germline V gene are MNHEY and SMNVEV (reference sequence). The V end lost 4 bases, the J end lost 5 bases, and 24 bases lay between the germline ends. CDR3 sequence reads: CASSSSPVPGPGHEQYF. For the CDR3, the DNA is TGTGCCAGCAGTTCATCCCCAGTACCGGGGCCCGGCCACGAGCAGTACTTC.

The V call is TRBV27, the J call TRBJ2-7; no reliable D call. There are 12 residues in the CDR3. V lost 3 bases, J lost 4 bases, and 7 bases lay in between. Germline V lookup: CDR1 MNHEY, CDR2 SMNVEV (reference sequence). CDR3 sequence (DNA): TGTGCCAGCAGTTTGAGAGGATACGAGCAGTACTTC. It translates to CASSLRGYEQYF.

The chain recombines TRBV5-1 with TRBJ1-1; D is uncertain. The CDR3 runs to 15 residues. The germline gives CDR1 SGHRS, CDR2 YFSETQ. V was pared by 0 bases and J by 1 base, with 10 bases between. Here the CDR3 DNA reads TGCGCCAGCAGCTTGGCATACTTCGGGAACACTGAAGCTTTCTTT. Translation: CASSLAYFGNTEAFF. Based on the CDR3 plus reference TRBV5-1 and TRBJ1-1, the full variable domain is KAGVTQTPRYLIKTRGQQVTLSCSPISGHRSVSWYQQTPGQGLQFLFEYFSETQRNKGNFPGRFSGRQFSNSRSEMNVSTLELGDSALYLCASSLAYFGNTEAFFGQGTRLTVV.

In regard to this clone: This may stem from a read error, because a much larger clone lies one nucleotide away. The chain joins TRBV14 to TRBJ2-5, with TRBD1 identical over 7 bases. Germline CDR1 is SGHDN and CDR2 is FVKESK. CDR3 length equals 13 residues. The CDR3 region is CASNQEQGVTQYF. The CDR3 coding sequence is TGTGCCAGCAACCAAGAGCAGGGGGTGACCCAGTACTTC.

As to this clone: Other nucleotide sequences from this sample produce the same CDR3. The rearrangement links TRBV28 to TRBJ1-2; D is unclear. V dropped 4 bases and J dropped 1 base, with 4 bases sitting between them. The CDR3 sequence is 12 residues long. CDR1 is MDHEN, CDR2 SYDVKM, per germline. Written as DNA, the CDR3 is TGTGCCAGCAGTTGGGGTAACTATGGCTACACCTTC. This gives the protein CASSWGNYGYTF.

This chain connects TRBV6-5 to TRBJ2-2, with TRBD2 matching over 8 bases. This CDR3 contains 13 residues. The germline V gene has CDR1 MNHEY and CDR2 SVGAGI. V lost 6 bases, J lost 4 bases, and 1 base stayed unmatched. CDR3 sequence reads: CASRLAATGELFF. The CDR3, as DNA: TGTGCCAGCAGACTAGCGGCCACCGGGGAGCTGTTTTTT.

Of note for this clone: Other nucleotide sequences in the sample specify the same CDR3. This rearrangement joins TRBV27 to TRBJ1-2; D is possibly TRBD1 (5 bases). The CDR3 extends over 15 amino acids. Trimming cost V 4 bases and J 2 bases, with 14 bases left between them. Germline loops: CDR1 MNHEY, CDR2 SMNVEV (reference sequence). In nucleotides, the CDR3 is TGTGCCAGCAGTTCCCCTGGGGGAGGAAACTATGGCTACACCTTC. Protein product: CASSSPGGGNYGYTF.

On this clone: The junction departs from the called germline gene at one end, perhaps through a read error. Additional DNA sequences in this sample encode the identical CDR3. The CDR3 loop is CASRMLQNTEAFF. DNA of the CDR3: TGTGCCAGCAGAATGCTGCAGAACACTGAGGCTTTCTTT. The J gene is TRBJ1-1, the V gene TRBV7-9; no clear D gene. This CDR3 has 13 amino acids. The germline gives CDR1 SEHNR, CDR2 FQNEAQ (reference sequence).

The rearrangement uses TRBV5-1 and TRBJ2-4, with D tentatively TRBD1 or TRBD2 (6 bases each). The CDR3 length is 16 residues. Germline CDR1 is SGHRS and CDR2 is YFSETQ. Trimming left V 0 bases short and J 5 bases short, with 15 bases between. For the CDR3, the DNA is TGCGCCAGCAGCTTGGGGGGGGCGCATATCGAAAACATTCAGTACTTC. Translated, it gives CASSLGGAHIENIQYF.

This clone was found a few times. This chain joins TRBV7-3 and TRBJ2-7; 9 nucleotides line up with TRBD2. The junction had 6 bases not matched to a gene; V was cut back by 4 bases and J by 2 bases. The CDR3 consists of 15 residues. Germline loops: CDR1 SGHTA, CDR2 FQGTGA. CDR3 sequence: CASSSRLAATYEQYF. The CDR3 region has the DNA TGTGCCAGCAGCTCACGACTAGCGGCTACCTACGAGCAGTACTTC. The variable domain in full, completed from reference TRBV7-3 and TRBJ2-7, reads GAGVSQTPSNKVTEKGKYVELRCDPISGHTALYWYRQSLGQGPEFLIYFQGTGAADDSGLPNDRFFAVRPEGSVSTLKIQRTERGDSAVYLCASSSRLAATYEQYFGPGTRLTVT.

The CDR3 loop reads CAWRQGAARNEQFF. For the CDR3, the DNA is TGTGCCTGGAGGCAGGGGGCGGCTCGCAATGAGCAGTTCTTC. The rearrangement links TRBV30 to TRBJ2-1, with 8 bases matching TRBD1. CDR1 and CDR2 (germline): GTSNPN, SVGIG (reference sequence). The CDR3 loop spans 14 amino acids. The V segment lost 3 bases and the J segment 6 bases; nucleotides outside the gene matches: 7.

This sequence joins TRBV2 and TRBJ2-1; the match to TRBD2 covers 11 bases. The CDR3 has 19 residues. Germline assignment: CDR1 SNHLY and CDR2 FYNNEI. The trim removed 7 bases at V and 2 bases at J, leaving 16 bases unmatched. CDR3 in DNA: TGTGCCAGCACCTTGACAGGGGGATCACTAGCGGGAGCCTACAATGAGCAGTTCTTC. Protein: CASTLTGGSLAGAYNEQFF.